This T cell receptor beta chain was retrieved from a study of CD8 T cells in Susac syndrome. Findings and limits, study-wide: The study recognized that its TCR sequencing and HLA analysis covered a relatively small number of individuals.

As concerns this clonotype: The antigen is undetermined.

The authors reverse transcribed roughly 0.5 to 1 ug RNA with random hexamers. An immunoSEQ multiplex PCR generated amplified TCR beta CDR3 products spanning 54 Vbeta and 13 Jbeta. Each CDR3 protein is one row after TCRdb ran MiXCR on the immunoSEQ multiplex PCR reads. Among a few hundred thousand distinct CDR3 sequences listed, under 95% were seen once. From blood CD8+ and CD4+ T cells, TCR beta sequences were generated. The germline gives CDR1 GTSNPN, CDR2 SVGIG (reference sequence). CDR3 length: 13 residues. The V and J ends lost 2 bases and 1 base respectively, with 8 bases between them. The sample consisted of CD4+ T cells from PBMCs. This receptor was identified in a human donor with multiple sclerosis. This rearrangement joins TRBV30 to TRBJ2-5; no reliable D call. The CDR3, as DNA: TGTGCCTGGAGTAAAAGGCGCCAAGAGACCCAGTACTTC. It codes for CAWSKRRQETQYF.